Shown below are 20 T cell receptor beta chains from a single sample sequenced in a study of vaccination effects on CD4 cells after COVID-19. Prior to sequencing, the ViraFEST assay stimulated PBMC with viral peptide pools, which expanded the antigen-specific CD4+ T cells. At the end of 10 days of culture, CD4+ T cells were isolated. Vaccinees lacked prior SARS-CoV-2 infection and tested negative for nucleocapsid antibodies. The antigens of these receptors remain unknown. Sequencing was performed with immunoSEQ multiplex PCR; in TCRdb, only in-frame clones are kept and a portion is missing. This table has approximately 74,000 clones, roughly 74% appearing once. Specimen: CD4+ T cells from PBMCs cultured with HCoV-NL63 spike peptides, collected before COVID-19 vaccination. These receptors all stem from a human donor who received a COVID-19 vaccine.

The V call is TRBV20-1, the J call TRBJ2-3; 7 nucleotides line up with TRBD2. CDR3 length: 11 amino acids. CDR1 and CDR2 (germline): DFQATT, SNEGSKA (reference sequence). With 3 bases clipped from V and 12 bases from J, the junction kept 6 bases outside the gene matches. The CDR3 region has the DNA TGCAGTGCTAGTAACGAGCGGGAACAGTATTTT. As protein: CSASNEREQYF.

The V and J genes are TRBV5-1 and TRBJ1-3; D unclear. V was cut by 3 bases and J by 2 bases, with 15 bases left in between. CDR1 and CDR2 from the germline V gene are SGHRS and YFSETQ. The CDR3 totals 16 residues. The CDR3 nucleotides are TGCGCCAGCAGCTACCTGGGAGAGAGCACTGGAAACACCATATATTTT. Amino acids: CASSYLGESTGNTIYF.

The chain couples TRBV2 to TRBJ2-5, with 7 bases fitting TRBD1. There are 14 residues in the CDR3. The germline CDR1 and CDR2 sequences are SNHLY and FYNNEI. V was clipped by 8 bases and J by 2 bases; unmatched bases: 8. The CDR3 loop is CASEWDRNQETQYF. The CDR3 DNA reads as TGTGCCAGCGAATGGGACAGAAATCAAGAGACCCAGTACTTC.

The V call is TRBV29-1, the J call TRBJ1-3; D perhaps matches TRBD1 (5 bases). The V end lost 2 bases, the J end lost 2 bases, and 7 bases lay between the germline ends. The CDR3 runs 13 residues. Germline V gene data show CDR1 as SQVTM and CDR2 as ANQGSEA. CDR3 bases: TGCAGCGTTGAAAGGGGAACTGGAAACACCATATATTTT. Protein sequence: CSVERGTGNTIYF.

The CDR3 here is CASISRLGIPGELFF. The CDR3 bases are TGTGCCAGCATCTCCCGGTTGGGGATTCCCGGGGAGCTGTTTTTT. This chain joins TRBV7-2 and TRBJ2-2; no clear D. The CDR3 loop spans 15 amino acids. Germline V gene lookup returns CDR1 SGHTA and CDR2 FQGNSA. Trimming took off 7 bases at V and 6 bases at J, with 18 bases between the two ends.

DNA of the CDR3: TGCGCCAGCAGCTTGCGGAGGGCCCCTACTTCGGCAGATACGCAGTATTTT. It translates to CASSLRRAPTSADTQYF. The chain uses TRBV5-1 and TRBJ2-3, with D perhaps matching TRBD2 (6 bases). CDR1 SGHRS and CDR2 YFSETQ come from the germline V gene. V was pared by 1 base and J by 4 bases, with 19 bases between. CDR3 length equals 17 residues. The full variable domain, in which reference TRBV5-1 and TRBJ2-3 provide the parts outside the CDR3, is KAGVTQTPRYLIKTRGQQVTLSCSPISGHRSVSWYQQTPGQGLQFLFEYFSETQRNKGNFPGRFSGRQFSNSRSEMNVSTLELGDSALYLCASSLRRAPTSADTQYFGPGTRLTVL.

The chain joins TRBV5-5 to TRBJ1-2, with D hard to call. The CDR3 loop spans 13 amino acids. V was clipped by 0 bases and J by 3 bases, with 6 bases between them. Per germline, CDR1 SGHKS and CDR2 YYEKEE (reference sequence). The CDR3 region is CASSLELDYGYTF. CDR3 DNA: TGTGCCAGCAGCTTGGAGTTAGACTATGGCTACACCTTC.

This clone was found a few times. The rearrangement links TRBV6-2 or TRBV6-3 to TRBJ1-2, with no clear D. The CDR3 runs 15 residues. The V end lost 2 bases, the J end lost 4 bases, and 14 bases lay between the germline ends. CDR1 is MNHEY, CDR2 SVGEGT, per germline. This chain's CDR3 is CASSYTRLPAYGYTF. The CDR3 DNA is TGTGCCAGCAGTTACACCCGGCTACCGGCCTATGGCTACACCTTC.

V gene TRBV10-2 combines with J gene TRBJ1-6, with D perhaps TRBD1 (6 bases). V was trimmed by 7 bases and J by 6 bases, leaving 16 bases between them. Per the germline V gene, CDR1 is WSHSY and CDR2 is SAAADI. The CDR3 is 15 residues long. CDR3 in DNA: TGCGCCAGCACCTTGACAGGAACTCCTAATTCACCCCTCCACTTT. The encoded protein is CASTLTGTPNSPLHF.

This chain connects TRBV27 to TRBJ2-1, with TRBD2 matching over 13 bases. This CDR3 is built from 17 residues. Trimming at V came to 6 bases and at J to 7 bases, leaving 12 bases not matched to a gene. The germline V gene encodes CDR1 MNHEY and CDR2 SMNVEV (reference sequence). The CDR3 loop reads CASRGRTSGGALNEQFF. The CDR3 DNA is TGTGCCAGCAGGGGGCGAACTAGCGGGGGGGCCTTGAATGAGCAGTTCTTC.

V usage is TRBV6-5 and J usage is TRBJ1-3, with D possibly being TRBD1 (6 bases). Trimming took 6 bases from V and 2 from J, leaving 14 bases between them. Germline V gene sequence: CDR1 MNHEY, CDR2 SVGAGI. This CDR3 spans 15 amino acids. CDR3 DNA sequence: TGTGCCAGCAGCCAAATACAGGGAACTGGAAACACCATATATTTT. Its translation: CASSQIQGTGNTIYF.

The chain employs TRBV5-8 and TRBJ2-3, with a possible D match to TRBD1 (5 bases). Per the germline V gene, CDR1 is SGHTS and CDR2 is YDEGEE. The length of the CDR3 is 17 residues. V gave up 0 bases and J gave up 1 base, with 15 bases separating them. The CDR3 protein is CASSLVRAGRGTDTQYF. Written as DNA, the CDR3 is TGTGCCAGCAGCTTGGTCAGGGCCGGGCGCGGCACAGATACGCAGTATTTT.

V and J are TRBV19 and TRBJ1-1; TRBD1 matches 9 bases. The V segment lost 4 bases and the J segment 2 bases; nucleotides outside the gene matches: 11. There are 17 residues in the CDR3. Per germline, CDR1 LNHDA and CDR2 SQIVND (reference sequence). CDR3 DNA: TGTGCCAGTAGTAACGGAGCCTGGACAGGGGACAACACTGAAGCTTTCTTT. It encodes CASSNGAWTGDNTEAFF.

The J gene is TRBJ1-6, the V gene TRBV14; D might be TRBD1 (5 bases). Germline loops: CDR1 SGHDN, CDR2 FVKESK. This CDR3 region has 15 residues. V was clipped by 5 bases and J by 4 bases, with 12 bases between them. The CDR3 loop is CASSEGNHYNSPLHF. DNA for the CDR3: TGTGCCAGCAGCGAGGGGAATCATTATAATTCACCCCTCCACTTT.

The chain links TRBV10-3 to TRBJ1-1; D might be TRBD1 (5 bases). Per germline, CDR1 ENHRY and CDR2 SYGVKD. Trimming took 5 bases from V and 4 from J, leaving 11 bases between them. This CDR3 is built from 13 residues. Here the CDR3 DNA reads TGTGCCATCAGTACAGACAGCATCACTGAAGCTTTCTTT. Amino acids: CAISTDSITEAFF.

The chain is built from TRBV9 and TRBJ2-2; possible D gene TRBD2, 6 bases. Deletions cut 2 bases from V and 3 bases from J, with 11 bases between. CDR1 is SGDLS and CDR2 is YYNGEE in the germline V gene. This CDR3 has 15 amino acids. The CDR3 loop is CASSVSGWDTGELFF. In nucleotides, the CDR3 is TGTGCCAGCAGCGTGAGCGGGTGGGACACCGGGGAGCTGTTTTTT.

This chain joins TRBV9 and TRBJ1-6, with a weak D call TRBD1 (5 bases). The CDR3 consists of 14 residues. Per the germline V gene, CDR1 is SGDLS and CDR2 is YYNGEE. Trimming pared 0 bases from V and 9 bases from J, leaving 10 bases between. The CDR3 region is CASSVAPGGSPLHF. In DNA form, the CDR3 reads TGTGCCAGCAGCGTAGCTCCCGGGGGTTCACCCCTCCACTTT.

This clone was recorded a few times. The chain is built from TRBV28 and TRBJ1-2; TRBD1 might be the D (5 bases). The CDR3 is 14 amino acids. The V and J ends lost 7 bases and 4 bases respectively, with 16 bases between them. Germline CDR1 MDHEN, CDR2 SYDVKM. The CDR3 bases are TGTGCCAGCAAGGCCCCGCCAGGGCCCTATGGCTACACCTTC. Amino acid sequence: CASKAPPGPYGYTF.

This chain links TRBV12-5 with TRBJ1-2; D is unresolved. Deletions cut 2 bases from V and 1 base from J, with 8 bases between. The CDR3 runs 14 residues. The germline gives CDR1 LGHNT, CDR2 FRNRAP. In nucleotides, the CDR3 is TGTGCTAGTGGTTTGTCTTGGGTTAACTATGGCTACACCTTC. Its protein is CASGLSWVNYGYTF.

The table lists this clone with a few counts. The chain employs TRBV6-5 and TRBJ1-6, with TRBD1 matching 9 bases. The CDR3 is made up of 16 amino acids. Trimming removed 2 bases from V and 8 bases from J; junction bases left unmatched: 7. Germline V gives CDR1 MNHEY, CDR2 SVGAGI. DNA of the CDR3: TGTGCCAGCAGTTACCGCCGGGACAGGGTTCATTCACCCCTCCACTTT. Translating it yields CASSYRRDRVHSPLHF.